Shown below are 21 T cell receptor beta chains from a single sample sequenced in a study of CD8 T cells in Susac syndrome. Random hexamers primed reverse transcription of about 0.45 to 1 ug RNA. TCRdb reanalysed the immunoSEQ multiplex PCR reads using MiXCR and keeps one entry per CDR3 protein. The data contain some 170,000 distinct CDR3 sequences, approximately 95% of them singletons. Sequenced: CD4+ T cells from PBMCs. These receptors were collected from a human donor in good health.

The rearrangement uses TRBV7-2 and TRBJ2-5, with 7 bases that match TRBD1. The germline V gene encodes CDR1 SGHTA and CDR2 FQGNSA. CDR3 length equals 16 residues. V was pared by 5 bases and J by 4 bases, with 13 bases of the junction left unmatched. DNA of the CDR3: TGTGCCAGCAGCCTAAGGACAGGAAGGGTTGCAGAGACCCAGTACTTC. Translating it yields CASSLRTGRVAETQYF.

V usage is TRBV30 and J usage is TRBJ1-2, with 9 nucleotides matching TRBD1. Losses at the gene ends were 3 bases for V and 8 bases for J; bases not matched to a gene: 7. The germline V gene encodes CDR1 GTSNPN and CDR2 SVGIG (reference sequence). CDR3 length equals 13 residues. The CDR3 DNA reads TGTGCCTGGAGACCGGGACAGGGTTACGGCTACACCTTC. Its protein is CAWRPGQGYGYTF.

The chain recombines TRBV6-5 with TRBJ1-4; D not certain. This CDR3 contains 15 residues. Trimming removed 9 bases from V and 3 bases from J, with 17 bases in between. Germline CDR1 reads MNHEY; CDR2 reads SVGAGI. The CDR3 protein is CASRISAPANEKLFF. The CDR3 bases are TGTGCCAGTAGGATATCAGCGCCCGCTAATGAAAAACTGTTTTTT.

This chain joins TRBV5-6 and TRBJ2-7; D remains unclear. The germline CDR1 and CDR2 sequences are SGHDT and YYEEEE. V lost 2 bases to trimming and J lost 0 bases, with 12 bases between them. The CDR3 is 15 residues long. CDR3 residues: CASSFGPISSYEQYF. CDR3 nucleotide sequence: TGTGCCAGCAGCTTCGGTCCGATTAGCTCCTACGAGCAGTACTTC. The full variable domain, in which reference TRBV5-6 and TRBJ2-7 provide the parts outside the CDR3, is DAGVTQSPTHLIKTRGQQVTLRCSPKSGHDTVSWYQQALGQGPQFIFQYYEEEERQRGNFPDRFSGHQFPNYSSELNVNALLLGDSALYLCASSFGPISSYEQYFGPGTRLTVT.

The J gene is TRBJ2-1, the V gene TRBV12-3 or TRBV12-4; 8 bases align to TRBD1. V shed 4 bases and J 2 bases; nucleotides not matched to a gene: 4. The CDR3 sequence is 15 residues long. The CDR3 region is CASSSQTGAYNEQFF. CDR3 in DNA: TGTGCCAGCAGTTCCCAGACAGGGGCCTACAATGAGCAGTTCTTC.

The rearrangement joins TRBV29-1 to TRBJ1-5; weak D call: TRBD1 (6 bases). The CDR3 runs 12 residues. Germline CDR1 reads SQVTM; CDR2 reads ANQGSEA. Trimming took off 8 bases at V and 6 bases at J, with 14 bases between the two ends. The DNA for the CDR3 is TGCAGCCACGGGGGGGGCAGTCAGCCCCAGCATTTT. It translates to CSHGGGSQPQHF.

The CDR3 DNA reads TGCAGCGTTGACTCGGCGGCAGGGGACTACGAGCAGTACTTC. Translation: CSVDSAAGDYEQYF. The chain combines TRBV29-1 with TRBJ2-7; D is perhaps TRBD1 (6 bases). The germline V gene encodes CDR1 SQVTM and CDR2 ANQGSEA. Trimming left V 3 bases short and J 3 bases short, with 15 bases between. The CDR3 runs 14 residues.

This clonotype was detected once. V and J are TRBV6-2 or TRBV6-3 and TRBJ1-5, with 8 positions matching TRBD1. CDR1 MNHEY and CDR2 SVGEGT come from the germline V gene. This CDR3 comprises 17 residues. The trim removed 6 bases at V and 4 bases at J, leaving 14 bases unmatched. The CDR3 spells CASRSTQGATWNQPQHF. CDR3 DNA sequence: TGTGCCAGCAGAAGTACCCAGGGGGCGACTTGGAATCAGCCCCAGCATTTT.

The chain employs TRBV20-1 and TRBJ2-6; D may be TRBD2 (5 bases). V lost 5 bases to trimming and J lost 2 bases, with 7 bases between them. This CDR3 is built from 13 residues. Per germline, CDR1 DFQATT and CDR2 SNEGSKA (reference sequence). CDR3 residues: CSADYPGANVLTF. CDR3 sequence (DNA): TGCAGTGCTGACTATCCTGGGGCCAACGTCCTGACTTTC.

The rearrangement links TRBV18 to TRBJ2-7, with D perhaps TRBD2 (6 bases). The V end lost 4 bases, the J end lost 3 bases, and 19 bases lay between the germline ends. This CDR3 spans 16 amino acids. CDR1 and CDR2 (germline): KGHSH, LQKENI. The CDR3 region is CASSLIPRDWIYEQYF. The CDR3, as DNA: TGTGCCAGCTCACTCATACCCCGGGACTGGATCTACGAGCAGTACTTC.

The V and J genes are TRBV3-1 and TRBJ2-1, with unresolved D. Trimming cost V 9 bases and J 12 bases, with 18 bases left between them. The CDR3 contains 12 residues. Germline CDR1 reads LGHDT; CDR2 reads YNNKEL (reference sequence). The CDR3 DNA is TGTGCCAGTCGAAAGGAACCCGAAGGGCAGTTCTTC. Protein product: CASRKEPEGQFF.

V is TRBV7-3 and J is TRBJ2-3; D is uncertain. The V gene's germline CDR1 is SGHTA and CDR2 FQGTGA. Trimming cost V 4 bases and J 6 bases, with 8 bases left between them. This CDR3 is 12 amino acids long. CDR3 bases: TGTGCCAGCAGCTGGTCCGGGGATACGCAGTATTTT. This gives the protein CASSWSGDTQYF.

V is TRBV7-2 and J is TRBJ2-7, with D tentatively TRBD1 (5 bases). Germline V gives CDR1 SGHTA, CDR2 FQGNSA. V shed 1 base and J shed 2 bases, with 18 bases lying between them. The CDR3 length is 17 residues. CDR3 protein: CASSLGVFGAVTYEQYF. The CDR3, as DNA: TGTGCCAGCAGCTTAGGGGTGTTTGGGGCGGTAACCTACGAGCAGTACTTC. Filled out from reference TRBV7-2 and TRBJ2-7, the complete variable domain reads GAGVSQSPSNKVTEKGKDVELRCDPISGHTALYWYRQSLGQGLEFLIYFQGNSAPDKSGLPSDRFSAERTGGSVSTLTIQRTQQEDSAVYLCASSLGVFGAVTYEQYFGPGTRLTVT.

This chain links TRBV20-1 with TRBJ1-2, with D maybe TRBD1 (6 bases). The V end was cut by 3 bases, the J end by 3 bases, with 20 bases between. CDR3 size: 16 residues. Germline-derived CDR1 and CDR2 are DFQATT and SNEGSKA (reference sequence). DNA for the CDR3: TGCAGTGCTAGTGAGAAGGGGGGATACGGAGACTATGGCTACACCTTC. Translation: CSASEKGGYGDYGYTF.

The J gene is TRBJ2-7, the V gene TRBV25-1; TRBD2 matches 7 bases. With 2 bases clipped from V and 6 bases from J, the junction kept 13 bases outside the gene matches. Germline V CDR1 and CDR2: MGHDK, SYGVNS. The CDR3 length is 16 residues. The DNA for the CDR3 is TGTGCCAGCAGTGAAGAGTGGGGGACTACCCCCCGCGAGCAGTACTTC. Translated: CASSEEWGTTPREQYF.

This clonotype was seen just once. This rearrangement joins TRBV15 to TRBJ2-1, with 16 bases matching TRBD2. The CDR3 consists of 18 residues. CDR1 LNHNV and CDR2 YYDKDF come from the germline V gene (reference sequence). The J segment lost 8 bases and the V segment lost 0 bases, leaving 7 bases of the junction unmatched. The CDR3: CATSRDVGTSGRAHEQFF. CDR3 coding DNA: TGTGCCACCAGCAGAGATGTGGGGACTAGCGGGAGGGCGCATGAGCAGTTCTTC.

This chain uses TRBV18 with TRBJ2-2; TRBD1 matches at 8 bases. V trimming: 6 bases; J trimming: 4 bases; junction bases outside the gene matches: 7. Germline CDR1 and CDR2: KGHSH and LQKENI. The CDR3 consists of 15 residues. CDR3 region: CASSRDRSTTGELFF. CDR3 sequence (DNA): TGTGCCAGCTCGCGGGACAGGAGTACCACCGGGGAGCTGTTTTTT.

The genes are TRBV11-1 and TRBJ2-1, with a tentative D call TRBD1 (5 bases). The V end was cut by 5 bases, the J end by 3 bases, with 8 bases between. Germline CDR1 SGHAT, CDR2 FQDESV (reference sequence). CDR3 length: 13 residues. CDR3 bases: TGTGCCAGCAGCCCTGGACACTACAATGAGCAGTTCTTC. Its translation: CASSPGHYNEQFF.

The chain uses TRBV30 and TRBJ2-5, with D perhaps TRBD1 or TRBD2 (5 bases each). Per the germline V gene, CDR1 is GTSNPN and CDR2 is SVGIG (reference sequence). The V and J ends lost 5 bases and 5 bases respectively, with 6 bases between them. CDR3 length: 10 residues. The CDR3: CAWEGETQYF. The CDR3 coding sequence is TGTGCCTGGGAGGGGGAGACCCAGTACTTC.

The CDR3 DNA is TGTGCCACCAGTGGAGGCCGCTATAGCTATGGCTACACCTTC. This gives the protein CATSGGRYSYGYTF. The chain has TRBV24-1 and TRBJ1-2; D is unclear. From germline, CDR1 is KGHDR and CDR2 SFDVKD. The CDR3 is 14 amino acids. Trimming removed 5 bases from V and 4 bases from J, with 13 bases in between.

J is TRBJ2-1 and V is TRBV11-2; 9 nucleotides line up with TRBD2. The CDR3 sequence is 15 residues long. In germline, CDR1 is SGHAT, CDR2 FQNNGV. Trimming removed 5 bases from V and 9 bases from J; junction bases left unmatched: 11. The CDR3 is CASSQISGTSTEQFF. The CDR3 nucleotides read TGTGCCAGCAGCCAAATTTCCGGGACTAGCACTGAGCAGTTCTTC.